The 3 T cell receptor beta chains below all came from one sample that was sequenced in a study of blood T cell repertoires in COVID-19. Sequencing used immunoSEQ multiplex PCR; TCRdb keeps in-frame clones, though not all of them. The sample holds 300,000 to 350,000 clones, approximately 88% seen once. Sequenced material: PBMCs or T cells enriched from blood (not recorded which). The receptor set was obtained from a man aged 25 to 40 who had recovered from COVID-19.

This sequence joins TRBV6-4 and TRBJ2-1; a possible D gene is TRBD2 (6 bases). V lost 3 bases, J lost 9 bases, and 12 bases lay in between. This CDR3 comprises 13 residues. The germline gives CDR1 MRHNA, CDR2 SNTAGT. Here the CDR3 DNA reads TGTGCCAGCAGTGAGGGGGACTTCAGTGAGCAGTTCTTC. Translating gives CASSEGDFSEQFF.

V gene TRBV5-1 combines with J gene TRBJ1-4; unclear D gene. This CDR3 contains 13 residues. Trimming shortened V by 7 bases and J by 4 bases, and 11 bases separated the two germline ends. Germline V gives CDR1 SGHRS, CDR2 YFSETQ. The CDR3 sequence: CASGRGDNEKLFF. CDR3 coding DNA: TGCGCCAGCGGTCGAGGCGATAATGAAAAACTGTTTTTT.

The V call is TRBV6-1, the J call TRBJ1-1, with D possibly TRBD1 on 6 matching bases. The CDR3 spans 15 residues. Trimming shortened V by 1 base and J by 4 bases, and 13 bases separated the two germline ends. Germline-derived CDR1 and CDR2 are MNHNS and SASEGT. As DNA, the CDR3 is TGTGCCAGCAGTGAAGGGGGAGCCAGGGGCACTGAAGCTTTCTTT. Translation: CASSEGGARGTEAFF.